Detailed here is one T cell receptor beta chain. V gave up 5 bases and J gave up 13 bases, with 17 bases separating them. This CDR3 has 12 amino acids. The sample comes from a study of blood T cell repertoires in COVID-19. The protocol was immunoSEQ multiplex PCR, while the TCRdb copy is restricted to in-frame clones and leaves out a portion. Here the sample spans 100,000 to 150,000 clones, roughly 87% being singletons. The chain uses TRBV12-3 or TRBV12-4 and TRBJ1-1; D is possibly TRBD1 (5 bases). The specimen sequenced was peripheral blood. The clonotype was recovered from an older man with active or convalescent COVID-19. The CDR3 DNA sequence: TGTGCCAGCAGTGGGGCGGGACCGGAGGTTTTCTTT. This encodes CASSGAGPEVFF.